The 32 T cell receptor beta chains reported below all come from one sample, sequenced in a study of T cell responses to AZD1222 COVID-19 vaccine. The assay was immunoSEQ multiplex PCR, and TCRdb's table has in-frame clones only and misses some. Of 95,000 to 110,000 clones listed, about 90% are singletons. The material sequenced was peripheral blood, taken on day 0 of AZD1222 vaccination. These receptors were collected from an adult in good health.

V usage is TRBV2 and J usage is TRBJ1-2, with no clear D. The V end was cut by 7 bases, the J end by 5 bases, with 23 bases between. The CDR3 spans 16 residues. The germline gives CDR1 SNHLY, CDR2 FYNNEI. This CDR3 reads CASTSSYDSGLYGYTF. The CDR3 DNA reads as TGTGCCAGCACCTCCTCCTATGATAGCGGCTTGTATGGCTACACCTTC.

This chain links TRBV5-6 with TRBJ1-2; D remains ambiguous. The ends were cut back, 0 bases at V and 7 bases at J, with 16 bases in the middle. Germline CDR1 and CDR2: SGHDT and YYEEEE. The CDR3 sequence is 15 residues long. CDR3 region: CASSLAPSSPIGYTF. The CDR3, as DNA: TGTGCCAGCAGCTTGGCCCCCTCCAGTCCTATTGGCTACACCTTC.

The rearrangement links TRBV19 to TRBJ1-1; D unresolved. V lost 3 bases to trimming and J lost 1 base, with 9 bases between them. The CDR3 runs to 14 residues. Germline assignment: CDR1 LNHDA and CDR2 SQIVND (reference sequence). In nucleotides, the CDR3 is TGTGCCAGTAGTATGACGGTCGCGAACACTGAAGCTTTCTTT. It specifies CASSMTVANTEAFF. The variable domain in full, completed from reference TRBV19 and TRBJ1-1, reads DGGITQSPKYLFRKEGQNVTLSCEQNLNHDAMYWYRQDPGQGLRLIYYSQIVNDFQKGDIAEGYSVSREKKESFPLTVTSAQKNPTAFYLCASSMTVANTEAFFGQGTRLTVV.

The chain's CDR3 is CASSLRQSSEKLFF. Here the CDR3 DNA reads TGTGCCAGCAGCTTGCGGCAGAGCAGTGAAAAACTGTTTTTT. V usage is TRBV5-4 and J usage is TRBJ1-4; D is unclear. The length of the CDR3 is 14 residues. The germline V gene has CDR1 SGHNT and CDR2 YYREEE (reference sequence). V was clipped by 1 base and J by 7 bases, with 11 bases between them.

The gene calls are TRBV23-1 and TRBJ2-1; 13 bases are a match to TRBD2. TRBV23-1 is marked as an open reading frame, function uncertain. The ends lost 3 bases at V and 5 bases at J; junction bases unmatched: 4. This CDR3 is 16 amino acids long. The CDR3 bases are TGCGCCAGCAGTCATTCCGGGACTAGCGGGAACAATGAGCAGTTCTTC. This gives the protein CASSHSGTSGNNEQFF.

The V gene is TRBV27, the J gene TRBJ2-3, with TRBD1 identical over 8 bases. Unmatched junction bases numbered 5, after V lost 0 bases and J lost 6 bases. Germline CDR1 is MNHEY and CDR2 is SMNVEV (reference sequence). This CDR3 has 15 residues. The CDR3 DNA is TGTGCCAGCAGTTTATCAAGAACAGGGGGTGATACGCAGTATTTT. Translating it yields CASSLSRTGGDTQYF.

V gene TRBV28 combines with J gene TRBJ2-1; no definite D call. V was clipped by 3 bases and J by 4 bases, with 4 bases between them. The CDR3 has 12 amino acids. From germline, CDR1 is MDHEN and CDR2 SYDVKM. This CDR3 is CASSFGYNEQFF. The CDR3, as DNA: TGTGCCAGCAGTTTTGGTTACAATGAGCAGTTCTTC.

The chain joins TRBV7-8 to TRBJ1-3; possible D gene TRBD1, 5 bases. The CDR3 length is 15 residues. Germline loops: CDR1 SGHVS, CDR2 FQNEAQ. V was shortened by 5 bases and J by 1 base, with 12 bases between the two germline ends. The CDR3 nucleotides are TGTGCCAGCAGCCTTGGTGGGGGGTCTGGAAACACCATATATTTT. Its translation: CASSLGGGSGNTIYF.

This clone occurred once. The chain links TRBV25-1 to TRBJ1-6; D remains ambiguous. The germline CDR1 and CDR2 sequences are MGHDK and SYGVNS. V was cut by 4 bases and J by 7 bases, with 8 bases left in between. The CDR3 sequence is 13 residues long. CDR3 nucleotides: TGTGCCAGCAGTGGTCAGGACAATTCACCCCTCCACTTT. It encodes CASSGQDNSPLHF.

This chain connects TRBV6-5 to TRBJ1-2; 7 positions match TRBD1. This CDR3 contains 16 residues. The J segment lost 5 bases and the V segment lost 2 bases, leaving 11 bases of the junction unmatched. Germline V gene sequence: CDR1 MNHEY, CDR2 SVGAGI. The CDR3 sequence: CASSYGFQGGGYGYTF. The CDR3 nucleotides are TGTGCCAGCAGTTACGGGTTTCAGGGGGGAGGGTATGGCTACACCTTC.

The chain is built from TRBV19 and TRBJ1-2; D is perhaps TRBD1 (6 bases). The germline CDR1 and CDR2 sequences are LNHDA and SQIVND (reference sequence). V gave up 5 bases and J gave up 2 bases, with 15 bases separating them. The CDR3 loop spans 15 amino acids. The CDR3 protein is CASSGPGGGNYGYTF. In DNA form, the CDR3 reads TGTGCCAGTAGTGGCCCGGGGGGGGGCAACTATGGCTACACCTTC.

J is TRBJ2-5 and V is TRBV5-1; TRBD1 or TRBD2 may be the D gene (6 bases each). V shed 1 base and J shed 3 bases, with 13 bases lying between them. CDR1 and CDR2 from the germline V gene are SGHRS and YFSETQ. The CDR3 extends over 15 amino acids. The CDR3 region has the DNA TGCGCCAGCAGCTTGCGGGGGACACTGGAAGAGACCCAGTACTTC. Its translation is CASSLRGTLEETQYF.

CDR3 loop: CASSPWTGHGYTF. Written as DNA, the CDR3 is TGTGCCAGCTCACCATGGACAGGGCATGGCTACACCTTC. The chain uses TRBV18 and TRBJ1-2, with 8 nucleotides matching TRBD1. V shed 2 bases and J 6 bases; nucleotides not matched to a gene: 2. Germline V gene lookup returns CDR1 KGHSH and CDR2 LQKENI. The CDR3 is 13 residues long.

The J gene is TRBJ1-1, the V gene TRBV30, with TRBD1 as a possible D gene (5 bases). The V end lost 2 bases, the J end lost 9 bases, and 16 bases lay between the germline ends. CDR1 and CDR2 (germline): GTSNPN, SVGIG (reference sequence). The CDR3 contains 13 residues. The CDR3, as DNA: TGTGCCTGGAGTAACCCGGGACTTTATAAAGCTTTCTTT. This sequence encodes CAWSNPGLYKAFF.

V gene TRBV9 combines with J gene TRBJ2-7, with 9 bases matching TRBD1. With 3 bases clipped from V and 6 bases from J, the junction kept 7 bases outside the gene matches. Germline CDR1 reads SGDLS; CDR2 reads YYNGEE. The CDR3 runs 14 residues. CDR3 coding DNA: TGTGCCAGCAGCGCGAGGGACAGGGTAGGCGAGCAGTACTTC. As protein: CASSARDRVGEQYF.

The CDR3, as DNA: TGTGCCAGCAGCTTAGAAGGGGTAAATCCAGATACGCAGTATTTT. It encodes CASSLEGVNPDTQYF. The chain links TRBV7-2 to TRBJ2-3; D perhaps matches TRBD1 (5 bases). The ends were cut back, 1 base at V and 4 bases at J, with 12 bases in the middle. This CDR3 has 15 amino acids. Germline CDR1 SGHTA, CDR2 FQGNSA.

This clone was recorded a few times. This sequence joins TRBV5-4 and TRBJ1-2; D is unresolved. There are 15 residues in the CDR3. Germline V gives CDR1 SGHNT, CDR2 YYREEE (reference sequence). The ends were cut back, 1 base at V and 4 bases at J, with 14 bases in the middle. The CDR3 DNA reads as TGTGCCAGCAGCTTGCGTTCAGGAGCTGGCTATGGCTACACCTTC. Amino acid sequence: CASSLRSGAGYGYTF.

This clone has a handful of counts. The rearrangement uses TRBV4-1 and TRBJ1-5; D uncertain. The germline CDR1 and CDR2 sequences are MGHRA and YSYEKL. The V gene lost 6 bases and the J gene lost 2 bases, with 14 bases spanning the gap. The CDR3 is 15 amino acids. Here the CDR3 reads CASSFRLEGNQPQHF. Here the CDR3 DNA reads TGCGCCAGCAGTTTTCGGCTGGAGGGCAATCAGCCCCAGCATTTT.

The V and J genes are TRBV7-9 and TRBJ1-4; D remains unclear. The CDR3 extends over 16 amino acids. V was pared by 3 bases and J by 4 bases, with 15 bases between. Per the germline V gene, CDR1 is SEHNR and CDR2 is FQNEAQ (reference sequence). The CDR3 coding sequence is TGTGCCAGCAGCTTTTTTCGTCACAGCAGTAATGAAAAACTGTTTTTT. As protein: CASSFFRHSSNEKLFF.

This clone has only one observation. This chain links TRBV12-5 with TRBJ2-3, with D perhaps TRBD1 or TRBD2 (5 bases each). The CDR3 is made up of 16 amino acids. Germline V gene lookup returns CDR1 LGHNT and CDR2 FRNRAP. V was trimmed by 7 bases and J by 2 bases, leaving 19 bases between them. DNA for the CDR3: TGTGCTAGTGCTCCGGGGCAGACGCTACTCACAGATACGCAGTATTTT. This translates into CASAPGQTLLTDTQYF.

The J gene is TRBJ1-3, the V gene TRBV5-8; D is undetermined. V was trimmed by 4 bases and J by 2 bases, leaving 13 bases between them. This CDR3 has 15 amino acids. Germline CDR1 and CDR2: SGHTS and YDEGEE. CDR3 amino acids: CASSTLGLPGNTIYF. Here the CDR3 DNA reads TGTGCCAGCAGCACCCTAGGGCTACCTGGAAACACCATATATTTT.

This clone came up once. The chain carries TRBV7-8 and TRBJ2-6; TRBD1 aligns across 8 bases. CDR1 SGHVS and CDR2 FQNEAQ come from the germline V gene. With V trimmed by 4 bases and J by 2 bases, 4 bases remained unmatched. CDR3 length equals 16 residues. The CDR3 DNA reads as TGTGCCAGCAGCTCCAGACAGGGGCCTGGGGCCAACGTCCTGACTTTC. Residues: CASSSRQGPGANVLTF. Variable domain in full (rest from reference TRBV7-8 and TRBJ2-6): GAGVSQSPRYKVAKRGQDVALRCDPISGHVSLFWYQQALGQGPEFLTYFQNEAQLDKSGLPSDRFFAERPEGSVSTLKIQRTQQEDSAVYLCASSSRQGPGANVLTFGAGSRLTVL.

J is TRBJ1-2 and V is TRBV25-1; D perhaps matches TRBD1 (5 bases). Germline CDR1 MGHDK, CDR2 SYGVNS. This CDR3 region has 16 residues. With 4 bases removed from V and 0 bases from J, the gap between germline ends came to 15 bases. The CDR3 nucleotides read TGTGCCAGCAGTGCTGGGGACGGCTTAGCTAACTATGGCTACACCTTC. This encodes CASSAGDGLANYGYTF.

This CDR3 is CASRTVLTPSTDTQYF. CDR3 nucleotide sequence: TGTGCCAGCAGAACAGTTCTAACGCCTAGCACAGATACGCAGTATTTT. The chain uses TRBV27 and TRBJ2-3, with D uncertain. Looked up from germline, CDR1 is MNHEY and CDR2 is SMNVEV (reference sequence). This CDR3 has 16 amino acids. V was pared by 6 bases and J by 0 bases, with 16 bases between.

This clone was seen a single time. V and J are TRBV9 and TRBJ2-7, with 8 bases that match TRBD1. With 3 bases clipped from V and 5 bases from J, the junction kept 10 bases outside the gene matches. Germline CDR1 reads SGDLS; CDR2 reads YYNGEE. This CDR3 has 15 residues. The chain's CDR3 is CASSGRTGSWDEQYF. In nucleotides, the CDR3 is TGTGCCAGCAGCGGACGGACAGGGTCGTGGGACGAGCAGTACTTC.

V gene TRBV6-1 combines with J gene TRBJ1-1, with D possibly TRBD1 on 5 matching bases. The V gene's germline CDR1 is MNHNS and CDR2 SASEGT. The CDR3 runs 12 residues. V shed 1 base and J shed 11 bases, with 11 bases lying between them. The CDR3 nucleotides read TGTGCCAGCAGTGAAGTGAGAGGGACGGCTTTCTTT. Translating it yields CASSEVRGTAFF.

This clone was observed once. The chain carries TRBV5-5 and TRBJ1-3; D not certain. Looked up from germline, CDR1 is SGHKS and CDR2 is YYEKEE (reference sequence). V dropped 0 bases and J dropped 0 bases, with 10 bases sitting between them. The CDR3 is made up of 16 amino acids. The CDR3 is CASSLEAFHSGNTIYF. Here the CDR3 DNA reads TGTGCCAGCAGCTTGGAGGCTTTCCACTCTGGAAACACCATATATTTT.

This chain connects TRBV7-2 to TRBJ2-7; 8 bases fit TRBD2. Germline V gives CDR1 SGHTA, CDR2 FQGNSA. There are 15 residues in the CDR3. V shed 2 bases and J 4 bases; nucleotides not matched to a gene: 7. CDR3 in DNA: TGTGCCAGCAGCTTAACGGGGGGGGGCTCGTACGAGCAGTACTTC. This sequence encodes CASSLTGGGSYEQYF.

This clone was detected a few times. The chain has TRBV7-9 and TRBJ2-5; D is ambiguous. V gave up 1 base and J gave up 3 bases, with 15 bases separating them. The CDR3 totals 16 residues. CDR1 is SEHNR and CDR2 is FQNEAQ in the germline V gene (reference sequence). CDR3: CASSLGVSTTEETQYF. The DNA for the CDR3 is TGTGCCAGCAGCTTAGGGGTTTCCACGACCGAAGAGACCCAGTACTTC.

The chain combines TRBV5-8 with TRBJ2-2; 7 bases are shared with TRBD1. The germline CDR1 and CDR2 sequences are SGHTS and YDEGEE. J gave up 5 bases and V 0 bases, and 10 bases lay outside the gene matches. The CDR3 loop spans 17 amino acids. CDR3 coding DNA: TGTGCCAGCAGCTTGGTTGGCGACAGGGTCAAAACCGGGGAGCTGTTTTTT. Translation: CASSLVGDRVKTGELFF.

The chain joins TRBV7-9 to TRBJ2-3; possibly TRBD2 for D (5 bases). Trimming took 3 bases from V and 5 from J, leaving 12 bases between them. CDR1 and CDR2 (germline): SEHNR, FQNEAQ (reference sequence). The CDR3 totals 14 residues. The CDR3 loop reads CASSLRDPGDTQYF. CDR3 in DNA: TGTGCCAGCAGCTTGAGGGATCCGGGAGATACGCAGTATTTT.

The genes are TRBV7-9 and TRBJ1-3, with 7 bases fitting TRBD1. The V gene's germline CDR1 is SEHNR and CDR2 FQNEAQ (reference sequence). The CDR3 covers 14 residues. Trimming at V came to 3 bases and at J to 16 bases, leaving 15 bases not matched to a gene. The CDR3 sequence: CASSFNRGPKFEYF. In DNA form, the CDR3 reads TGTGCCAGCAGCTTCAACAGGGGACCCAAGTTCGAGTATTTT.